This TCR beta chain is from a study of post-analysis software for immune sequencing data (dated by TCRdb to about 2015). Regarding the research as a whole: The recorded disease courses included relapsing-remitting, secondary progressive and progressive-relapsing multiple sclerosis, and some patients had no subtype annotation. The patient repertoires were set against eleven to twelve previously published healthy control repertoires from donors whose ages ranged from roughly 6 to 25 years. A subset of samples was prepared in parallel using single-end sample barcoding, then pooled and co-amplified after Illumina adapter ligation.

Points on this clonotype: There is no known antigen for this receptor. There are no base qualities to consult, and no much larger clone falls within one base.

The library was obtained by PCR. TCRdb records Illumina HiSeq 2500 as the sequencer. Unique molecular identifiers were incorporated into TCR beta cDNA libraries to reduce PCR and sequencing biases. Per 1 to 10 million input T cells, 500,000 or so cDNA molecules were obtained, such that each molecule approximated one T cell. The patient libraries were prepared and sequenced with the same protocol used for the earlier healthy control dataset. Samples belonging to the same batch were prepared together, multiplexed and sequenced on a shared HiSeq lane. From the authors' description of their analysis: Raw barcoded reads were processed with MIGEC, and single-read molecular identifier groups were discarded before consensus assembly and CDR3 extraction. VDJtools was used for post-analysis of the clonotype tables, and diversity was normalized by down-sampling every dataset to the size of the smallest sample. Repertoire overlap clustering matched CDR3 amino acid but not nucleotide sequences to correct batch-related cross-sample contamination. Using fastp at Q25 and MiXCR, TCRdb reprocessed the public reads and kept productive beta chains. All rows with the same CDR3 protein become a single entry with the most common DNA and genes. The V and J calls and clone size are TCRdb's, not the authors'. Across this sample there are 750,000 to 950,000 distinct CDR3 sequences, with around 50% seen only once. The top ten hold around 4.5% of the sample.

TCR beta repertoires were profiled from peripheral blood of roughly 13 young patients with multiple sclerosis to demonstrate the VDJtools post-analysis software. The multiple sclerosis patients were children and adolescents ranging in age from roughly 6 to 15 years. Compared with germline, V lacks 9 bases and J lacks 2 bases; bases without a gene match: 0. The cysteine opens and the phenylalanine closes a CDR3 of 13 amino acids. CDR3 DNA only is kept here, 39 bases in frame from base 1. Based on the germline V gene, the CDR1 and CDR2 sequences are ENHRY and SYGVKD. Results the study describes overall, beyond this receptor: Significantly lower normalized Chao1 diversity was found in multiple sclerosis patients than in controls, suggesting substantial peripheral T-cell clonal expansion. Direct clustering with F measure revealed strong co-clustering of samples prepared in the same batch, which led to a batch-effect correction. The control group was slightly older than the multiple sclerosis patient group. Significantly higher frequencies in patients than in controls were found for five TRBV segments, including TRBV5-6, TRBV5-1 and TRBV20-1.

Recombination connected TRBV10-3 to TRBJ2-6; 8 junctional bases match TRBD1. The TCR sequence derives from a girl aged 10-17 years with multiple sclerosis. Sequenced: blood. The CDR3 sequence is CAIQGAGANVLTF. The DNA reads TGTGCCATACAGGGGGCTGGGGCCAACGTCCTGACTTTC.